The source of this T cell receptor beta chain is a study of T cell responses to AZD1222 COVID-19 vaccine. Note on this clone: What it recognizes is unknown.

This CDR3 contains 12 residues. V was shortened by 3 bases and J by 14 bases, with 14 bases between the two germline ends. Findings and limits, study-wide: Unmutated variant regions reportedly attract nearly half of all spike-specific TCRs.

Assay used: immunoSEQ multiplex PCR; TCRdb lists only in-frame clones, some missing. The table includes 150,000 to 200,000 clones, about 94% detected once. The receptor was isolated from an adult who received the AZD1222 COVID-19 vaccine. The source material was peripheral blood, sampled 28 days after the second AZD1222 dose. The V gene is TRBV12-3 or TRBV12-4, the J gene TRBJ2-1; maybe TRBD2 (5 bases). The CDR3 loop is CASSFGNRAEFF. The CDR3 DNA reads TGTGCCAGCAGTTTTGGAAACAGAGCGGAGTTCTTC.